This T cell receptor beta chain was identified in a study of early T cells in non-severe SARS-CoV-2 infection. Turning to the study itself: Sequencing input comprised bulk RNA from unsorted whole blood; chain pairing was not available. Broader study findings: Anti-spike CD8 responses were favored in VDJdb matching, and private and CD4 specificities were missed.

At least ten counts were recorded for this clonotype. The antigen is unknown. Germline V gene data show CDR1 as WSHSY and CDR2 as SAAADI. Trimming shortened V by 2 bases and J by 10 bases, and 9 bases separated the two germline ends. CDR3 size: 11 residues. Individual cDNA molecules were tagged with unique molecular identifiers. TCRdb redid the calling of the 5' RACE reads with MiXCR, one entry per CDR3 protein. The sample carries tens of thousands of distinct CDR3 sequences, approximately 14% recorded once. This TCR came from an adult who was a healthcare worker with PCR-confirmed SARS-CoV-2 infection or an uninfected control (not recorded which). V usage is TRBV10-2 and J usage is TRBJ2-7; D call uncertain. Sequencing was carried out using whole blood. The CDR3 loop is CASSEGGFQYF. CDR3 sequence (DNA): TGCGCCAGCAGTGAGGGTGGATTCCAGTACTTC.